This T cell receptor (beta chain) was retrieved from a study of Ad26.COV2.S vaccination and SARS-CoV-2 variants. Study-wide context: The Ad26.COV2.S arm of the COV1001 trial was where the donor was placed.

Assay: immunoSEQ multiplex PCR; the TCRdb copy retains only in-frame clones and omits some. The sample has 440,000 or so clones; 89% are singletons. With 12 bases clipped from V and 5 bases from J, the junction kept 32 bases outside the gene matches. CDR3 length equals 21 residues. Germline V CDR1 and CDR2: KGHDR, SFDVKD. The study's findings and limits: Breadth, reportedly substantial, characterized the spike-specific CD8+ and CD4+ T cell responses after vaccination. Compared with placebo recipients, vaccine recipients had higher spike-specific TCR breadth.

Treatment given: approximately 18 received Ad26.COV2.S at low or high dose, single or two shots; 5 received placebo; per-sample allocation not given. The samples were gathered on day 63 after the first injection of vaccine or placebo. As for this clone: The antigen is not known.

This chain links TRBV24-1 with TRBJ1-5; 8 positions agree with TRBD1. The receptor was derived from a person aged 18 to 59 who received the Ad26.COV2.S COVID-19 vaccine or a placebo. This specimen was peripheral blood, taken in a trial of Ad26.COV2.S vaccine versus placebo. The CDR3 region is CAPPRKDRAIIRTGLDQPQHF. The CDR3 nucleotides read TGTGCCCCACCGAGAAAGGACAGGGCGATTATTCGTACGGGGTTGGATCAGCCCCAGCATTTT.